This T cell receptor beta chain was documented in a study of shared clonotypes between healthy human individuals. General observations from the study: The rarefaction results pointed to incomplete sorted-subset sequencing despite large depth. A generally larger estimated richness was seen in naive subsets than in memory subsets. Some clonotypes were shared by all four sorted-subset donors, while others were not shared. The non-shared ones had lower generation probabilities than the shared ones.

Each subset's genomic DNA was shared equally among a number of immunoSEQ plates. Profiling relied on immunoSEQ multiplex PCR, and the TCRdb table lists in-frame clones only, not all of them. The table has some 2.1 million clones, approximately 92% seen once; the top ten hold under 2%. Worth noting for this clone: Its antigen is as yet unknown.

Trimming took 5 bases from V and 4 from J; bases not matched to a gene: 9. The CDR3 is 15 residues long. CDR1 is SGHDT, CDR2 YYEEEE, per germline. The naive CD8 population came from CD45RO-negative cells selected for CCR7, without terminally differentiated effector memory CD45RA+ cells. The sample consisted of naive CD8+ T cells from PBMCs. The chain uses TRBV5-6 and TRBJ2-1; 7 bases line up with TRBD2. The source of this sequence is a man younger than 35 in good health. Some clones in this sample may be carry-over from other donors' samples. CDR3 DNA sequence: TGTGCCAGCAGGGCTAGCGGATCTTTGTACAATGAGCAGTTCTTC. This sequence encodes CASRASGSLYNEQFF.